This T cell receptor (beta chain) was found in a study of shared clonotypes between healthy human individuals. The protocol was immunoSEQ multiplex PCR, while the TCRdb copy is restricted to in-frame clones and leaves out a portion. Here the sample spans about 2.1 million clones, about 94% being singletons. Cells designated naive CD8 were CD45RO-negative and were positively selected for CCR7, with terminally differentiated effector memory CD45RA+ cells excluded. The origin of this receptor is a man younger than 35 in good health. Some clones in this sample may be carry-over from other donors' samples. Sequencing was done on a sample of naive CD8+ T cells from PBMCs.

This CDR3 is CASSRGLAGITDTQYF. The CDR3, as DNA: TGTGCCAGCAGCCGGGGACTAGCGGGCATCACAGATACGCAGTATTTT. The chain links TRBV27 to TRBJ2-3, with 12 bases matching TRBD2. CDR3 length: 16 residues. Trimming removed 6 bases from V and 2 bases from J; junction bases left unmatched: 6. Germline CDR1 is MNHEY and CDR2 is SMNVEV (reference sequence).